This T cell receptor (beta chain) comes out of a study of blood T cells in healthy people across ages. Study results and caveats: In the absence of known donor CMV status, changes in expanded clonotypes were possibly confounded. The fall in TCR beta diversity per million T cells was roughly linear with age.

For the second PCR, which ran for 7 to 11 cycles, a sample-barcoded 5' primer and a J-beta primer mix were used. Researchers report that a template-switch adaptor with 12 random nucleotides tagged each cDNA molecule. From the 5' RACE reads, TCRdb called clonotypes with MiXCR, one entry per CDR3 protein. Here the sample spans about 640,000 distinct CDR3 sequences, around 38% being singletons. This clonotype was seen a few times. Antigen unknown. A minimum of 7 million PBMCs was isolated per sample. Trimming at V came to 5 bases and at J to 3 bases, leaving 7 bases not matched to a gene. Germline V lookup: CDR1 MDHEN, CDR2 SYDVKM. There are 15 residues in the CDR3.

The sequenced material came from blood. The sequence came from an elderly man in good health. The chain uses TRBV28 and TRBJ2-5, with 9 bases that match TRBD1. CDR3: CASSRPGTGKETQYF. CDR3 bases: TGTGCCAGCAGTCGACCTGGGACAGGGAAAGAGACCCAGTACTTC.